The 17 T cell receptor beta chains reported below all come from one sample, sequenced in a study of blood T cell repertoires in COVID-19 (dated by TCRdb to 2020 to 2021). Libraries were constructed by the immunoSEQ multiplex PCR assay. The table was pulled from immuneACCESS by TCRdb, which kept in-frame rearrangements only. Such tables lose some clones; where checked, under half of the loss comes from unresolved V genes, and the rest has no known cause. The sample table shows some 390,000 clones, and around 87% are seen once. The top ten constitute over 2% of the sample. The sample consisted of peripheral blood. These receptors were obtained from a woman in her sixties or seventies with COVID-19, enrolled during active disease.

The rearrangement joins TRBV3-1 (or the pseudogene TRBV3-2) to TRBJ2-5; perhaps TRBD1 as D (5 bases). The CDR3 has 14 amino acids. V was pared by 4 bases and J by 6 bases, with 15 bases between. Germline-derived CDR1 and CDR2 are LGHDT and YNNKEL (reference sequence). For the CDR3, the DNA is TGTGCCAGCAGCCTTCCAAGCCAGGGCCAGACCCAGTACTTC. It yields the protein CASSLPSQGQTQYF.

The chain recombines TRBV6-4 with TRBJ2-1, with D uncertain. V dropped 0 bases and J dropped 8 bases, with 14 bases sitting between them. The CDR3 has 15 residues. CDR1 MRHNA and CDR2 SNTAGT come from the germline V gene. The CDR3 nucleotides are TGTGCCAGCAGTGACTCTAGAGGCGGAGTCGATGAGCAGTTCTTC. Protein product: CASSDSRGGVDEQFF.

This clone showed up just once. The gene calls are TRBV3-1 (or the pseudogene TRBV3-2) and TRBJ2-1, with D uncertain. The CDR3 loop spans 12 amino acids. V lost 2 bases and J lost 12, with 11 bases in between. The V gene's germline CDR1 is LGHDT and CDR2 YNNKEL (reference sequence). The CDR3: CASSQTPPGQFF. In DNA form, the CDR3 reads TGTGCCAGCAGCCAAACGCCCCCGGGGCAGTTCTTC.

The DNA of the CDR3 is TGCGCCAGCAGCCAAGATAATAGGGGGGGGGCTATGGATGAGCAGTTCTTC. Translating gives CASSQDNRGGAMDEQFF. J is TRBJ2-1 and V is TRBV4-1, with a weak D call TRBD2 (7 bases). The V end lost 0 bases, the J end lost 8 bases, and 20 bases lay between the germline ends. This CDR3 comprises 17 residues. The germline V gene has CDR1 MGHRA and CDR2 YSYEKL.

The gene calls are TRBV28 and TRBJ1-2; D gene ambiguous. V was cut by 6 bases and J by 4 bases, with 18 bases left in between. Per the germline V gene, CDR1 is MDHEN and CDR2 is SYDVKM. The CDR3 covers 15 residues. The CDR3 DNA follows: TGTGCCAGCAGCACATTACTAACTCCGGGCTATGGCTACACCTTC. This sequence encodes CASSTLLTPGYGYTF.

The chain couples TRBV2 to TRBJ1-1; D gene ambiguous. Trimming cost V 6 bases and J 1 base, with 9 bases left between them. Germline CDR1 is SNHLY and CDR2 is FYNNEI. The CDR3 has 13 residues. Here the CDR3 reads CASRQEGNTEAFF. The CDR3, as DNA: TGTGCCAGCAGGCAGGAGGGGAACACTGAAGCTTTCTTT.

In this sample, this clone turned up once. The genes are TRBV14 and TRBJ2-3; D may be TRBD2 (5 bases). The V gene's germline CDR1 is SGHDN and CDR2 FVKESK. V lost 4 bases and J lost 6, with 11 bases in between. The CDR3 loop spans 13 amino acids. CDR3 protein: CASSLFRGDTQYF. CDR3 bases: TGTGCCAGCAGCCTCTTTCGCGGGGATACGCAGTATTTT.

This clone came up once. The genes are TRBV18 and TRBJ1-1; D gene ambiguous. Germline loops: CDR1 KGHSH, CDR2 LQKENI. The V end was cut by 6 bases, the J end by 6 bases, with 14 bases between. CDR3 length: 13 residues. CDR3 DNA sequence: TGTGCCAGCTCGGAGGCAGTTGTCTCTGAAGCTTTCTTT. This sequence encodes CASSEAVVSEAFF. Full variable domain (outside the CDR3, taken from reference TRBV18 and TRBJ1-1): NAGVMQNPRHLVRRRGQEARLRCSPMKGHSHVYWYRQLPEEGLKFMVYLQKENIIDESGMPKERFSAEFPKEGPSILRIQQVVRGDSAAYFCASSEAVVSEAFFGQGTRLTVV.

The chain combines TRBV5-5 with TRBJ2-7, with a weak D call TRBD1 (6 bases). The CDR3 length is 15 residues. Trimming stripped 2 bases from V and 3 bases from J, with 15 bases between. Germline CDR1 is SGHKS and CDR2 is YYEKEE (reference sequence). The CDR3 sequence is CASSLGGQSLYEQYF. As DNA, the CDR3 is TGTGCCAGCAGCTTAGGGGGTCAGAGCCTCTACGAGCAGTACTTC.

The chain recombines TRBV5-1 with TRBJ2-2, with unresolved D. The CDR3 is 14 amino acids. CDR1 SGHRS and CDR2 YFSETQ come from the germline V gene. Trimming removed 1 base from V and 3 bases from J, with 7 bases in between. CDR3 sequence (DNA): TGCGCCAGCAGCTTGCAACCAGACACCGGGGAGCTGTTTTTT. Its protein is CASSLQPDTGELFF.

This CDR3 is CASIIPGRASGGPNSYEQYF. The CDR3 DNA reads as TGTGCCAGCATCATTCCCGGGCGGGCTAGCGGGGGGCCGAATTCCTACGAGCAGTACTTC. The V gene is TRBV7-3, the J gene TRBJ2-7; 11 nucleotides match TRBD2. This CDR3 is 20 amino acids long. The V segment lost 7 bases and the J segment 1 base; nucleotides outside the gene matches: 21. Germline CDR1 SGHTA, CDR2 FQGTGA.

The chain has TRBV10-1 and TRBJ1-6; D might be TRBD1 (6 bases). Germline loops: CDR1 WNHNN, CDR2 SYGVQD (reference sequence). Trimming took 5 bases from V and 4 from J, leaving 6 bases between them. This CDR3 region has 13 residues. The CDR3 bases are TGCGCCAGCAGTACAGGGTATAATTCACCCCTCCACTTT. Translated: CASSTGYNSPLHF.

This sequence joins TRBV7-9 and TRBJ1-6; possible D gene TRBD1, 5 bases. V was shortened by 2 bases and J by 13 bases, with 12 bases between the two germline ends. CDR1 is SEHNR and CDR2 is FQNEAQ in the germline V gene (reference sequence). The CDR3 sequence is 13 residues long. The CDR3 DNA follows: TGTGCCAGCAGCTTAATACAGGAGGGCCCCCTCCACTTT. Translation gives CASSLIQEGPLHF. Drawing the rest from reference TRBV7-9 and TRBJ1-6, the complete variable domain is DTGVSQNPRHKITKRGQNVTFRCDPISEHNRLYWYRQTLGQGPEFLTYFQNEAQLEKSRLLSDRFSAERPKGSFSTLEIQRTEQGDSAMYLCASSLIQEGPLHFGNGTRLTVT.

V gene TRBV5-1 combines with J gene TRBJ2-3, with 9 bases matching TRBD2. The CDR3 totals 16 residues. V shed 0 bases and J 4 bases; nucleotides not matched to a gene: 6. Germline lookup yields CDR1 SGHRS and CDR2 YFSETQ. The CDR3 is CASSLEGSGGADTQYF. CDR3 DNA sequence: TGCGCCAGCAGCTTGGAGGGTAGCGGGGGAGCAGATACGCAGTATTTT.

This clone has just one count. The sample holds other DNA sequences that translate to the same CDR3. The J gene is TRBJ1-1, the V gene TRBV3-1 (or the pseudogene TRBV3-2); D is uncertain. The germline CDR1 and CDR2 sequences are LGHDT and YNNKEL (reference sequence). The length of the CDR3 is 12 residues. The germline V and J ends were trimmed by 4 bases and 4 bases, with 7 bases remaining between them. This CDR3 reads CASSLPGTEAFF. Here the CDR3 DNA reads TGTGCCAGCAGCCTGCCCGGCACTGAAGCTTTCTTT.

The rearrangement joins TRBV28 to TRBJ2-6; D is unclear. This CDR3 region has 14 residues. From germline, CDR1 is MDHEN and CDR2 SYDVKM. The V and J ends lost 5 bases and 2 bases respectively, with 7 bases between them. The CDR3 region is CASSPTAGANVLTF. In DNA form, the CDR3 reads TGTGCCAGCAGTCCCACTGCTGGGGCCAACGTCCTGACTTTC. The full variable domain, completed using reference TRBV28 and TRBJ2-6, is DVKVTQSSRYLVKRTGEKVFLECVQDMDHENMFWYRQDPGLGLRLIYFSYDVKMKEKGDIPEGYSVSREKKERFSLILESASTNQTSMYLCASSPTAGANVLTFGAGSRLTVL.

This clone was seen only once. The chain combines TRBV9 with TRBJ1-2; the match to TRBD1 covers 12 bases. The CDR3 is 16 amino acids. The V gene's germline CDR1 is SGDLS and CDR2 YYNGEE. V shed 4 bases, J shed 3 bases, and the junction held 7 bases outside the gene matches. The CDR3 sequence: CASSRDRGRLDYGYTF. Written as DNA, the CDR3 is TGTGCCAGCAGCAGGGACAGGGGGCGGTTGGACTATGGCTACACCTTC.